The 21 T cell receptor beta chains in this list originate from one sample, sequenced in a study of T-cell memory formation after mild COVID-19. MiXCR was run by TCRdb on the 5' RACE reads, yielding one entry per CDR3 protein. The top ten hold roughly 11% of the sample, which has 200,000 to 250,000 distinct CDR3 sequences, 27% seen once. What was sequenced was PBMCs or a T cell subset sorted from them (not recorded which). The receptors derive from an adult woman who had mild COVID-19 (a few samples of this study predate the infection). Cell type and time point are not known.

The chain joins TRBV11-3 to TRBJ2-1; 7 bases map to TRBD1. This CDR3 is 13 amino acids long. The germline gives CDR1 SGHNT, CDR2 YENEEA. The ends lost 5 bases at V and 10 bases at J; junction bases unmatched: 8. The CDR3 coding sequence is TGTGCCAGCAGCCTGGAACAGGACAGGGAGCAGTTCTTC. Translated, it gives CASSLEQDREQFF.

CDR3 region: CASSRGLTPETQYF. The CDR3 DNA follows: TGTGCCAGCAGTCGGGGACTTACCCCGGAGACCCAGTACTTC. The V gene is TRBV6-5, the J gene TRBJ2-5, with D tentatively TRBD2 (6 bases). The CDR3 has 14 amino acids. Trimming cost V 5 bases and J 5 bases, with 15 bases left between them. Germline CDR1 MNHEY, CDR2 SVGAGI.

The chain is built from TRBV7-2 and TRBJ1-3; D remains ambiguous. The length of the CDR3 is 16 residues. CDR1 is SGHTA and CDR2 is FQGNSA in the germline V gene. Trimming took 2 bases from V and 0 from J, leaving 11 bases between them. CDR3 in DNA: TGTGCCAGCAGCTTATTCCAAGGCTTCTCTGGAAACACCATATATTTT. Its translation is CASSLFQGFSGNTIYF.

The chain employs TRBV6-5 and TRBJ2-1, with D perhaps TRBD2 (5 bases). The CDR3 is made up of 16 amino acids. Trimming shortened V by 1 base and J by 2 bases, and 12 bases separated the two germline ends. Germline V lookup: CDR1 MNHEY, CDR2 SVGAGI. This CDR3 reads CASSYWGSAPYNEQFF. The CDR3 DNA is TGTGCCAGCAGTTACTGGGGTAGCGCACCCTACAATGAGCAGTTCTTC.

This clonotype came up a few times. The chain uses TRBV5-1 and TRBJ2-3; tentative D call: TRBD1 (5 bases). This CDR3 has 16 residues. The germline V and J ends were trimmed by 4 bases and 5 bases, with 20 bases remaining between them. Germline lookup yields CDR1 SGHRS and CDR2 YFSETQ. The CDR3 sequence is CASSAILGVGLDTQYF. The CDR3 DNA reads TGCGCCAGCAGCGCGATCCTAGGGGTTGGTTTAGATACGCAGTATTTT. Supplemented by reference TRBV5-1 and TRBJ2-3, the full variable domain reads KAGVTQTPRYLIKTRGQQVTLSCSPISGHRSVSWYQQTPGQGLQFLFEYFSETQRNKGNFPGRFSGRQFSNSRSEMNVSTLELGDSALYLCASSAILGVGLDTQYFGPGTRLTVL.

This clonotype occurred a few times. The gene calls are TRBV20-1 and TRBJ2-7, with D perhaps TRBD1 (5 bases). The CDR3 loop spans 13 amino acids. Germline loops: CDR1 DFQATT, CDR2 SNEGSKA (reference sequence). Trimming shortened V by 2 bases and J by 3 bases, and 11 bases separated the two germline ends. CDR3 in amino acids: CSARPDRDYEQYF. The CDR3 DNA follows: TGCAGTGCTAGACCCGACAGAGACTACGAGCAGTACTTC.

The CDR3 loop is CASSTRSGANVLTF. For the CDR3, the DNA is TGCGCCAGCAGCACCCGCTCTGGGGCCAACGTCCTGACTTTC. V is TRBV5-1 and J is TRBJ2-6; D not resolved. The CDR3 length is 14 residues. Trimming shortened V by 4 bases and J by 0 bases, and 5 bases separated the two germline ends. The germline gives CDR1 SGHRS, CDR2 YFSETQ.

The chain combines TRBV29-1 with TRBJ2-7, with 7 bases aligning to TRBD1. The ends lost 7 bases at V and 6 bases at J; junction bases unmatched: 9. Germline assignment: CDR1 SQVTM and CDR2 ANQGSEA. The CDR3 covers 12 residues. CDR3 sequence reads: CSGGQQTSEQYF. The CDR3 nucleotides are TGCAGCGGGGGACAGCAGACTTCCGAGCAGTACTTC.

This clonotype was picked up a small number of times. The chain combines TRBV7-2 with TRBJ2-3; 7 bases align to TRBD2. The germline gives CDR1 SGHTA, CDR2 FQGNSA. The V and J ends lost 3 bases and 2 bases, in that order; junction bases with no gene match: 8. The CDR3 runs to 16 residues. CDR3 residues: CASSFRPSGITDTQYF. Here the CDR3 DNA reads TGTGCCAGCAGCTTCCGTCCTAGCGGTATCACAGATACGCAGTATTTT.

The chain employs TRBV6-1 and TRBJ2-7; D possibly corresponds to TRBD1 (5 bases). Per the germline V gene, CDR1 is MNHNS and CDR2 is SASEGT. Trimming pared 4 bases from V and 5 bases from J, leaving 24 bases between. The CDR3 length is 17 residues. The CDR3 is CASSGVAPGARVNEQYF. Here the CDR3 DNA reads TGTGCCAGCAGTGGGGTAGCCCCTGGGGCGCGTGTGAACGAGCAGTACTTC.

This clonotype was counted a few times. J is TRBJ2-1 and V is TRBV24-1; weak D call: TRBD2 (5 bases). Germline V gene lookup returns CDR1 KGHDR and CDR2 SFDVKD. The germline V and J ends were trimmed by 3 bases and 8 bases, with 19 bases remaining between them. The CDR3 has 16 amino acids. The CDR3 DNA is TGTGCCACCAGTGATGTAACGGGGTGGGGAGTGGATGAGCAGTTCTTC. It is translated as CATSDVTGWGVDEQFF.

The table lists this clonotype with a few counts. The V gene is TRBV29-1, the J gene TRBJ2-6, with 11 bases matching TRBD2. Germline CDR1 reads SQVTM; CDR2 reads ANQGSEA. The CDR3 length is 15 residues. The V gene end was trimmed by 7 bases and the J gene end by 1 base; junction bases not matched to a gene: 3. For the CDR3, the DNA is TGCAGCGCCGGGACTAGCGGATCTGGGGCCAACGTCCTGACTTTC. Translating it yields CSAGTSGSGANVLTF.

J is TRBJ2-2 and V is TRBV7-6; D might be TRBD2 (6 bases). Trimming took 3 bases from V and 7 from J, leaving 15 bases between them. Looked up from germline, CDR1 is SGHVS and CDR2 is FNYEAQ. The CDR3 is made up of 15 amino acids. The CDR3: CASSFPAGRIGELFF. CDR3 coding DNA: TGTGCCAGCAGCTTTCCCGCGGGGAGAATCGGGGAGCTGTTTTTT. Full variable domain (remainder filled in from reference TRBV7-6 and TRBJ2-2): GAGVSQSPRYKVTKRGQDVALRCDPISGHVSLYWYRQALGQGPEFLTYFNYEAQQDKSGLPNDRFSAERPEGSISTLTIQRTEQRDSAMYRCASSFPAGRIGELFFGEGSRLTVL.

The V call is TRBV11-2, the J call TRBJ2-1; D call uncertain. The germline CDR1 and CDR2 sequences are SGHAT and FQNNGV. V lost 1 base, J lost 0 bases, and 7 bases lay in between. The CDR3 sequence is 15 residues long. This chain's CDR3 is CASSLGWSSYNEQFF. CDR3 coding DNA: TGTGCCAGCAGCTTAGGGTGGAGCTCCTACAATGAGCAGTTCTTC. The complete variable domain, with remaining parts taken from reference TRBV11-2 and TRBJ2-1, reads EAGVAQSPRYKIIEKRQSVAFWCNPISGHATLYWYQQILGQGPKLLIQFQNNGVVDDSQLPKDRFSAERLKGVDSTLKIQPAKLEDSAVYLCASSLGWSSYNEQFFGPGTRLTVL.

This clonotype has more than one count but fewer than ten. The chain combines TRBV6-1 with TRBJ2-2; 13 bases are a match to TRBD2. CDR1 and CDR2 (germline): MNHNS, SASEGT. V shed 8 bases, J shed 6 bases, and the junction held 3 bases outside the gene matches. The CDR3 is made up of 14 amino acids. CDR3 residues: CASGLAGEAGELFF. The CDR3 coding sequence is TGTGCCAGCGGACTAGCGGGAGAGGCCGGGGAGCTGTTTTTT.

The rearrangement links TRBV7-9 to TRBJ2-2, with 12 positions matching TRBD2. From germline, CDR1 is SEHNR and CDR2 FQNEAQ (reference sequence). The length of the CDR3 is 17 residues. V lost 3 bases and J lost 0; bases outside the gene matches: 2. CDR3 residues: CASSFLAGGANTGELFF. CDR3 DNA: TGTGCCAGCAGCTTTCTAGCGGGAGGGGCGAACACCGGGGAGCTGTTTTTT.

This CDR3 is CASRYQSMNTEAFF. DNA for the CDR3: TGTGCCAGCAGGTATCAGTCGATGAACACTGAAGCTTTCTTT. This chain uses TRBV12-3 or TRBV12-4 with TRBJ1-1; D not resolved. This CDR3 has 14 amino acids. V was trimmed by 6 bases and J by 0 bases, leaving 11 bases between them.

This clonotype was counted between two and nine times. The chain couples TRBV6-2 or TRBV6-3 to TRBJ2-1; D is perhaps TRBD2 (5 bases). The CDR3 is made up of 15 amino acids. Trimming shortened V by 5 bases and J by 6 bases, and 17 bases separated the two germline ends. Germline CDR1 reads MNHEY; CDR2 reads SVGEGT. The chain's CDR3 is CASSLPGSETNEQFF. The CDR3 nucleotides read TGTGCCAGCAGTCTACCGGGATCGGAGACCAATGAGCAGTTCTTC.

This clonotype appeared a few times. CDR3 sequence: CASSPPGLRTYEQYF. Here the CDR3 DNA reads TGTGCCAGCAGTCCACCCGGCCTACGGACCTACGAGCAGTACTTC. The chain combines TRBV27 with TRBJ2-7; no definite D call. The germline gives CDR1 MNHEY, CDR2 SMNVEV (reference sequence). V was pared by 5 bases and J by 2 bases, with 16 bases between. The CDR3 totals 15 residues.

This clonotype was seen only a few times. The chain employs TRBV29-1 and TRBJ1-2, with unresolved D. Per the germline V gene, CDR1 is SQVTM and CDR2 is ANQGSEA. Deletions cut 4 bases from V and 0 bases from J, with 9 bases between. This CDR3 has 13 residues. The CDR3 loop reads CSVVVGSNYGYTF. In DNA, the CDR3 is TGCAGCGTTGTGGTCGGATCTAACTATGGCTACACCTTC.

The sample holds many counts of this clonotype. The gene calls are TRBV24-1 and TRBJ2-7; D ambiguous. The length of the CDR3 is 12 residues. Germline values: CDR1 KGHDR, CDR2 SFDVKD. The ends were cut back, 9 bases at V and 0 bases at J, with 8 bases in the middle. CDR3 sequence: CATGPNSYEQYF. The CDR3 DNA sequence: TGTGCCACCGGGCCCAACTCCTACGAGCAGTACTTC.